The following is a TCR beta chain sequence with its context. Its matching antigen is unknown. Sequencing was done on patients that had shown CD8+CD57+ cell expansion by flow cytometry. Every patient presented with severe acquired aplastic anemia. The CDR3 is 14 amino acids. Per the germline V gene, CDR1 is MGHDK and CDR2 is SYGVNS. V lost 4 bases, J lost 6 bases, and 7 bases stayed unmatched. Genomic DNA served as template for TCR beta VDJ and CDR3 profiling. Via MiXCR, TCRdb re-called the reads, giving one row per CDR3 protein. Of 150,000 to 200,000 distinct CDR3 sequences in the sample, roughly half were seen once. These data originate in a study of CD8+CD57+ T cells in acquired aplastic anemia. Study-level information: Sorted CD4+ plus CD8+ cells gave DNA averaging around 3 ug. Whole-study results and caveats: Overlap between patients and controls comprised 25 to 35 CD8+ CDR3 sequences.

The chain has TRBV25-1 and TRBJ2-3; 7 bases line up with TRBD2. The receptor was isolated from a human donor with aplastic anemia. The specimen sequenced was sorted CD4+, CD8+, or CD8+CD57+ T cells (not recorded which) from PBMCs. The CDR3 region is CASSASGTWDTQYF. In DNA form, the CDR3 reads TGTGCCAGCAGTGCCAGCGGGACCTGGGATACGCAGTATTTT.